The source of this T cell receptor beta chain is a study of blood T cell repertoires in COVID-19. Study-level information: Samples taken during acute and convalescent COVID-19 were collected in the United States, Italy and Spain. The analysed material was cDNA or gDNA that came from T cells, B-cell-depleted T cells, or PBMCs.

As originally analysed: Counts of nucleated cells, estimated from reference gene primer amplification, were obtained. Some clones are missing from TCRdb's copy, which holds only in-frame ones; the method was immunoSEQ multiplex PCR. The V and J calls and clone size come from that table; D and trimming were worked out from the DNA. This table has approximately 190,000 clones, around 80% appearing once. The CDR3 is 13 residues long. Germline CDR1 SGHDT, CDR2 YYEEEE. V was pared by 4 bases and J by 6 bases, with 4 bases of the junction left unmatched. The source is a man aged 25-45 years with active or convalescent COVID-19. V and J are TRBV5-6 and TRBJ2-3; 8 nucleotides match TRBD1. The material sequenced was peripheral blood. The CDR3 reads CASSLRQGDTQYF. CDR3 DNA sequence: TGTGCCAGCAGCCTCCGACAGGGGGATACGCAGTATTTT.